Following are 20 T cell receptor beta chains from one sample sequenced in a study of T cells in tuberculosis. The table came from immunoSEQ multiplex PCR; TCRdb's copy has only in-frame clones and leaves some out. The sample gives 45,000 or so clones, nearly 95% of which show up once; roughly 7% is in the top ten. The sample consisted of PBMCs. Receptor source: a donor aged 5 to 30 with latent tuberculosis or without tuberculosis infection.

The V gene is TRBV28, the J gene TRBJ1-2, with D perhaps matching TRBD1 (5 bases). The germline gives CDR1 MDHEN, CDR2 SYDVKM. With 2 bases removed from V and 6 bases from J, the gap between germline ends came to 10 bases. The CDR3 length is 13 residues. DNA of the CDR3: TGTGCCAGCAGTTTAGTCAGGGCTCATGGCTACACCTTC. Amino acids: CASSLVRAHGYTF.

The chain uses TRBV28 and TRBJ2-7; perhaps TRBD1 as D (6 bases). The CDR3 totals 16 residues. V was trimmed by 3 bases and J by 3 bases, leaving 18 bases between them. Germline V gene data show CDR1 as MDHEN and CDR2 as SYDVKM. For the CDR3, the DNA is TGTGCCAGCAGTTTGAGGGGGAGCAGGGCTGGCTACGAGCAGTACTTC. It codes for CASSLRGSRAGYEQYF.

The chain is built from TRBV10-1 and TRBJ1-5; D is possibly TRBD1 (5 bases). This CDR3 has 19 amino acids. V was trimmed by 1 base and J by 6 bases, leaving 25 bases between them. Germline CDR1 and CDR2: WNHNN and SYGVQD (reference sequence). The CDR3 spells CASSELTLRDFEPCQPQHF. The CDR3 bases are TGCGCCAGCAGTGAGTTGACCCTCAGGGATTTTGAACCTTGTCAGCCCCAGCATTTT.

This clone has just one count. This chain connects TRBV19 to TRBJ1-1; TRBD1 agrees at 7 bases. J gave up 1 base and V 3 bases, and 5 bases lay outside the gene matches. CDR1 and CDR2 from the germline V gene are LNHDA and SQIVND (reference sequence). The CDR3 consists of 15 residues. Written as DNA, the CDR3 is TGTGCCAGTAGTATTTACGGGACAGCGAACACTGAAGCTTTCTTT. It specifies CASSIYGTANTEAFF.

The CDR3 nucleotides read TGTGCCAGCAGCCATCCCCGGGCTAACTATGGCTACACCTTC. This encodes CASSHPRANYGYTF. The chain uses TRBV5-6 and TRBJ1-2; D is unclear. Germline CDR1 reads SGHDT; CDR2 reads YYEEEE. The CDR3 has 14 amino acids. Trimming shortened V by 4 bases and J by 0 bases, and 10 bases separated the two germline ends.

The chain links TRBV18 to TRBJ2-7; D might be TRBD2 (6 bases). CDR1 and CDR2 (germline): KGHSH, LQKENI. Trimming removed 5 bases at V and 0 bases at J, with 14 bases between. This CDR3 contains 15 residues. The CDR3 spells CASSMTSAPSYEQYF. The CDR3 coding sequence is TGTGCCAGCTCAATGACTAGTGCCCCCTCCTACGAGCAGTACTTC.

This chain links TRBV9 with TRBJ2-7; no clear D gene. Germline values: CDR1 SGDLS, CDR2 YYNGEE. The CDR3 runs 13 residues. The V end was cut by 0 bases, the J end by 5 bases, with 9 bases between. The CDR3 bases are TGTGCCAGCAGCGTAGGTGGCGGAGACGAGCAGTACTTC. Amino acids: CASSVGGGDEQYF.

This clone was counted only a few times. The chain joins TRBV5-1 to TRBJ2-7, with D perhaps matching TRBD1 (6 bases). This CDR3 is 15 amino acids long. CDR1 is SGHRS and CDR2 is YFSETQ in the germline V gene. V was pared by 0 bases and J by 2 bases, with 12 bases between. CDR3 in amino acids: CASSLEAGGPYEQYF. CDR3 coding DNA: TGCGCCAGCAGCTTGGAGGCTGGGGGCCCCTACGAGCAGTACTTC.

The chain combines TRBV20-1 with TRBJ2-7; TRBD2 might be the D (5 bases). In germline, CDR1 is DFQATT, CDR2 SNEGSKA (reference sequence). Deletions cut 6 bases from V and 3 bases from J, with 9 bases between. This CDR3 is built from 11 residues. This CDR3 is CSARRGYEQYF. The CDR3 DNA sequence: TGCAGTGCGCGACGGGGCTACGAGCAGTACTTC.

The chain recombines TRBV7-2 with TRBJ1-1; D may be TRBD1 (6 bases). CDR1 and CDR2 (germline): SGHTA, FQGNSA. The V and J ends lost 4 bases and 1 base respectively, with 7 bases between them. CDR3 length equals 13 residues. The CDR3 nucleotides are TGTGCCAGCAGCTCGACAGGGAACACTGAAGCTTTCTTT. Its translation: CASSSTGNTEAFF.

The CDR3 sequence: CASSLAGAGVSSTDTQYF. The DNA of the CDR3 is TGCGCCAGCAGCTTGGCCGGGGCGGGGGTCTCTAGCACAGATACGCAGTATTTT. The chain has TRBV5-1 and TRBJ2-3; 7 nucleotides match TRBD2. This CDR3 is 18 amino acids long. Germline V gene sequence: CDR1 SGHRS, CDR2 YFSETQ. Unmatched junction bases numbered 10, after V lost 0 bases and J lost 0 bases.

The chain recombines TRBV27 with TRBJ2-1; 9 bases are a match to TRBD1. This CDR3 spans 14 amino acids. The junction had 5 bases not matched to a gene; V was cut back by 5 bases and J by 6 bases. Germline V gene lookup returns CDR1 MNHEY and CDR2 SMNVEV (reference sequence). As DNA, the CDR3 is TGTGCCAGCAGTCCATGGGACAGGGCCAATGAGCAGTTCTTC. Its protein is CASSPWDRANEQFF.

The chain employs TRBV2 and TRBJ1-2, with no clear D. The CDR3 has 14 residues. V shed 2 bases and J shed 4 bases, with 11 bases lying between them. Germline V gene data show CDR1 as SNHLY and CDR2 as FYNNEI. DNA for the CDR3: TGTGCCAGCAGTGAATTTCGAGACATCTATGGCTACACCTTC. Protein: CASSEFRDIYGYTF.

This clone was detected only a few times. The chain joins TRBV6-4 to TRBJ2-2; the D gene is possibly TRBD2 (5 bases). The CDR3 consists of 16 residues. Germline CDR1 MRHNA, CDR2 SNTAGT. V lost 1 base and J 4 bases, leaving 13 bases between the germline ends. DNA for the CDR3: TGTGCCAGCAGTGACTGTATCGGGGAGATCACCGGGGAGCTGTTTTTT. It codes for CASSDCIGEITGELFF.

Comment on this clone: One junction end does not reproduce the germline sequence, and a read error may be involved. The J gene is TRBJ1-5, the V gene TRBV27; D is perhaps TRBD1 (6 bases). From germline, CDR1 is MNHEY and CDR2 SMNVEV (reference sequence). The CDR3 consists of 14 residues. In DNA, the CDR3 is TGTGCCAGCAGTGTATCAGGGGCGGATCAGCCCCAGCATTTT. Protein product: CASSVSGADQPQHF.

The gene calls are TRBV5-1 and TRBJ2-1; D is possibly TRBD1 (5 bases). Trimming removed 4 bases from V and 0 bases from J, with 11 bases in between. This CDR3 has 15 amino acids. Germline V gene data show CDR1 as SGHRS and CDR2 as YFSETQ. CDR3: CASSRQKSSYNEQFF. DNA for the CDR3: TGCGCCAGCAGCCGACAGAAAAGCTCCTACAATGAGCAGTTCTTC.

The chain recombines TRBV5-1 with TRBJ1-1; 7 bases line up with TRBD1. This CDR3 region has 18 residues. V gave up 4 bases and J gave up 4 bases; unmatched junction bases: 19. Germline assignment: CDR1 SGHRS and CDR2 YFSETQ. The CDR3 DNA reads as TGCGCCAGCAGCCTCCTAAGAGGGGGCTCGGTTCAAGTCACTGAAGCTTTCTTT. This gives the protein CASSLLRGGSVQVTEAFF.

The chain combines TRBV4-1 with TRBJ1-6, with a weak D call TRBD1 (6 bases). Between the trimmed V and J ends, which lost 2 bases and 4 bases, there was a span of 15 bases. Germline CDR1 reads MGHRA; CDR2 reads YSYEKL. The CDR3 is made up of 17 amino acids. For the CDR3, the DNA is TGCGCCAGCAGCCAACCAGACAGGAGTAGTTATAATTCACCCCTCCACTTT. Translation: CASSQPDRSSYNSPLHF.

The chain employs TRBV12-5 and TRBJ2-6, with 11 bases identical to TRBD1. CDR3 length equals 17 residues. Losses at the gene ends were 8 bases for V and 0 bases for J; bases not matched to a gene: 6. The germline CDR1 and CDR2 sequences are LGHNT and FRNRAP. CDR3 residues: CASSSGQGVSGANVLTF. The CDR3 bases are TGTGCTAGTAGTTCGGGACAGGGGGTCTCTGGGGCCAACGTCCTGACTTTC.

V gene TRBV7-2 combines with J gene TRBJ2-1; D is uncertain. Germline CDR1 and CDR2: SGHTA and FQGNSA. This CDR3 contains 12 residues. Trimming removed 1 base from V and 6 bases from J, with 4 bases in between. For the CDR3, the DNA is TGTGCCAGCAGCTTAGTGAGCAATGAGCAGTTCTTC. Translating gives CASSLVSNEQFF.